A selection of T cell receptor beta chains follows, all from one sample in a study of shared clonotypes between healthy human individuals. The protocol was immunoSEQ multiplex PCR, while the TCRdb copy is restricted to in-frame clones and leaves out a portion. The sample includes 330,000 or so clones, approximately 79% of them seen just once. The sample consisted of memory CD4+ T cells sorted from blood. Receptor source: a man aged 25 to 40 in good health. The CDR3 runs from the conserved cysteine through the conserved F or W. The order of the fields is clone size, V gene, J gene, D gene, CDR3 length, CDR3 DNA, CDR3 protein. A D gene is named only where the DNA matches it firmly. Not every row has a clone size; where given, it reads once, few, many or a size class.

few	TRBV11-2	TRBJ2-5	TRBD2	15	TGTGCCAGCAGCTTAGAGGCTAGCGGGGGGGAGACCCAGTACTTC	CASSLEASGGETQYF
many	TRBV18	TRBJ2-2	TRBD1	17	TGTGCCAGCTCATCGCGTGTCAAGGGGGCAGACACCGGGGAGCTGTTTTTT	CASSSRVKGADTGELFF
-	TRBV6-1	TRBJ1-2	TRBD1	14	TGTGCCAGCAGAGGGACAGGGGGACTCTATGGCTACACCTTC	CASRGTGGLYGYTF
once	TRBV2	TRBJ1-5	TRBD1	16	TGTGCCAGCAGCCGGACAGGGCGAGGGCACAATCAGCCCCAGCATTTT	CASSRTGRGHNQPQHF
few	TRBV4-1	TRBJ2-2	-	11	TGCGCCAGCAGCCAAGTCGGGGAGCTGTTTTTT	CASSQVGELFF
-	TRBV18	TRBJ1-3	-	13	TGTGCCAGCTCACCAGAGGCGGGGTACACCATATATTTT	CASSPEAGYTIYF
-	TRBV11-3	TRBJ2-2	-	13	TGTGCCAGCAGCCGACCGAACACCGGGGAGCTGTTTTTT	CASSRPNTGELFF
-	TRBV27	TRBJ1-2	TRBD1	14	TGTGCCAGCAGAGAGACAGGGGGCCCGTATGGCTACACCTTC	CASRETGGPYGYTF
-	TRBV28	TRBJ1-5	-	14	TGTGCCAGCAGCCTGCAGGCGAGCAATCAGCCCCAGCATTTT	CASSLQASNQPQHF
once	TRBV4-3	TRBJ2-3	-	13	TGCGCCAGCAGCCAGTGGGACAAATTAACGCAGTATTTT	CASSQWDKLTQYF
-	TRBV30	TRBJ2-5	-	12	TGTGCCTGGAGTGAGAGGCGGGAGACCCAGTACTTC	CAWSERRETQYF
-	TRBV2	TRBJ2-7	TRBD2	15	TGTGCCAGCAGGTTAGGACTAGCGGGAGCGAGGGAGCAGTACTTC	CASRLGLAGAREQYF
-	TRBV5-5	TRBJ1-6	TRBD1	16	TGTGCCAGCAGCTTCGGGCAGGGGGCACGAAATTCACCCCTCCACTTT	CASSFGQGARNSPLHF
-	TRBV5-4	TRBJ2-1	TRBD2	16	TGTGCCAGCAGCCCTACTAGCGGGCGAACCTACAATGAGCAGTTCTTC	CASSPTSGRTYNEQFF
once	TRBV18	TRBJ2-3	-	12	TGTGCCAGCTCATCCCGCACAGATACGCAGTATTTT	CASSSRTDTQYF
many	TRBV11-1	TRBJ2-3	-	15	TGTGCCAGCAGCCCGACTGGCTGGCGCACAGATACGCAGTATTTT	CASSPTGWRTDTQYF
-	TRBV29-1	TRBJ1-1	-	11	TGCAGCGTTGTTTTGGGGTATGAAGCTTTCTTT	CSVVLGYEAFF
few	TRBV6-1	TRBJ1-1	-	13	TGTGCCAGCAGTGAAGTGGGGGGTACTGAAGCTTTCTTT	CASSEVGGTEAFF
-	TRBV7-2	TRBJ2-7	-	14	TGTGCCAGCAGCTTGTGGGGGATTTCCTACGAGCAGTACTTC	CASSLWGISYEQYF
-	TRBV10-3	TRBJ2-7	TRBD1	13	TGTGCCATCAGGGGACAGGACCACTACGAGCAGTACTTC	CAIRGQDHYEQYF
-	TRBV28	TRBJ2-5	TRBD1	14	TGTGCCAGCACATTACCTGGACAGGGAGAGACCCAGTACTTC	CASTLPGQGETQYF
few	TRBV7-9	TRBJ2-1	-	17	TGTGCCAGCAGCTTAGCGCGCGGATCCGTACGTAACAATGAGCAGTTCTTC	CASSLARGSVRNNEQFF
-	TRBV9	TRBJ2-7	-	15	TGTGCCAGCAGCGTAGAGGGATCCAACTCCTACGAGCAGTACTTC	CASSVEGSNSYEQYF
few	TRBV6-1	TRBJ2-5	TRBD2	13	TGTGCCAGCGGGGGACGGGGGGTAGAGACCCAGTACTTC	CASGGRGVETQYF
-	TRBV2	TRBJ2-1	TRBD1	13	TGTGCCAGCAATAAGGGGGCGGAGAATGAGCAGTTCTTC	CASNKGAENEQFF
-	TRBV6-1	TRBJ2-7	-	14	TGTGCCAGCAGTGAAATCGTCAGAACCTACGAGCAGTACTTC	CASSEIVRTYEQYF
-	TRBV7-6	TRBJ2-5	TRBD1	14	TGTGCCAGCAGCTTCCCGGACAGGGAAGAGACCCAGTACTTC	CASSFPDREETQYF